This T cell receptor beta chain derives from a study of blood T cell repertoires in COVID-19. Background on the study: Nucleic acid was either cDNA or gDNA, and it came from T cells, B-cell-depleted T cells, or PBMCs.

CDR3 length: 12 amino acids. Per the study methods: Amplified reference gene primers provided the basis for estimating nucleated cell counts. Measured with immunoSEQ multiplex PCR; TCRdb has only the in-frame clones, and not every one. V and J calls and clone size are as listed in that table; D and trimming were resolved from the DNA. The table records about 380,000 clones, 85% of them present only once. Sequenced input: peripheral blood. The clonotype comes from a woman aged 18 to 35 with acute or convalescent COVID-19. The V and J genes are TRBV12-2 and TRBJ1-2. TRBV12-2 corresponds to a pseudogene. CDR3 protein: CASRSPSMGYTF. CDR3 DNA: TGTGCAAGTCGCTCACCCTCTATGGGCTACACCTTC.